Below are 4 T cell receptor beta chains sequenced from a single sample in a study of OX40 agonist ivuxolimab in advanced cancers. Receptor libraries were prepared by the immunoSEQ multiplex PCR assay. The clones in this table, taken by TCRdb from immuneACCESS, are in-frame only. Not every clone is retained; where verified, under half of the shortfall comes from an unresolved V gene, and the cause of the rest is unknown. This sample comprises under 95,000 clones, more than 70% of them detected only once. The ten largest clones take up approximately 0.2% of the sample. This sample comprised CD4+ or CD8+ T cells sorted from blood, obtained in a trial of the OX40 agonist ivuxolimab. These receptor sequences come from an adult with an advanced solid tumor such as melanoma, head and neck, liver or kidney cancer.

A remark on this clone: At one of its ends the junction is not consistent with the germline gene, which may arise from a read error. This chain links TRBV18 with TRBJ1-2, with D unresolved. The CDR3 is 15 residues long. Germline V gene lookup returns CDR1 KGHSH and CDR2 LQKENI. The CDR3 reads CASSPLLTGEFGYTF. The CDR3 nucleotides read TGTGCCAGCTCGCCACTCTTGACCGGGGAGTTTGGCTACACCTTC.

This chain joins TRBV5-1 and TRBJ2-7; tentatively, D is TRBD1 (6 bases). CDR1 and CDR2 from the germline V gene are SGHRS and YFSETQ. The CDR3 extends over 14 amino acids. Trimming removed 2 bases from V and 2 bases from J, with 11 bases in between. The CDR3 loop reads CASSFGAGAYEQYF. The CDR3 DNA reads as TGCGCCAGCAGCTTCGGGGCAGGGGCCTACGAGCAGTACTTC.

The V call is TRBV18, the J call TRBJ2-7; 7 bases map to TRBD2. The CDR3 has 14 residues. V lost 6 bases, J lost 4 bases, and 9 bases stayed unmatched. Germline V gives CDR1 KGHSH, CDR2 LQKENI. CDR3 amino acids: CASSPGGRTYEQYF. The CDR3 nucleotides are TGTGCCAGCTCGCCGGGAGGAAGAACTTACGAGCAGTACTTC. Variable domain in full (rest from reference TRBV18 and TRBJ2-7): NAGVMQNPRHLVRRRGQEARLRCSPMKGHSHVYWYRQLPEEGLKFMVYLQKENIIDESGMPKERFSAEFPKEGPSILRIQQVVRGDSAAYFCASSPGGRTYEQYFGPGTRLTVT.

This rearrangement joins TRBV11-2 to TRBJ2-2; D call uncertain. Germline-derived CDR1 and CDR2 are SGHAT and FQNNGV. V was trimmed by 8 bases and J by 1 base, leaving 14 bases between them. The CDR3 is 15 amino acids. The CDR3 sequence is CASSRSGGNTGELFF. The CDR3 DNA is TGTGCCAGCTCCCGATCGGGCGGGAACACCGGGGAGCTGTTTTTT.